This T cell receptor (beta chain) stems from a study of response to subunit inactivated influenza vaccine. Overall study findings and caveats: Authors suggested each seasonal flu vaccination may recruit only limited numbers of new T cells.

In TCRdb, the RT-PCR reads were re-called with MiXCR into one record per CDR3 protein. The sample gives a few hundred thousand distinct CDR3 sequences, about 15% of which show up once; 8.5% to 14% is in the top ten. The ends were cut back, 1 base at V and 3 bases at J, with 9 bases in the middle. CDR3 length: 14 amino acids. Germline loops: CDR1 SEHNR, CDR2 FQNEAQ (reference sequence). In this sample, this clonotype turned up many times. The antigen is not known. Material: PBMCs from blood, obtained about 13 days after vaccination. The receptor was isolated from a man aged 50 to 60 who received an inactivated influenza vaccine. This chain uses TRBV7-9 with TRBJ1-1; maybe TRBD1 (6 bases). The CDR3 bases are TGTGCCAGCAGCTTAGGGGACATATACACTGAAGCTTTCTTT. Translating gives CASSLGDIYTEAFF. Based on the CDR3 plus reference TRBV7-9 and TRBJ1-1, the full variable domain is DTGVSQNPRHKITKRGQNVTFRCDPISEHNRLYWYRQTLGQGPEFLTYFQNEAQLEKSRLLSDRFSAERPKGSFSTLEIQRTEQGDSAMYLCASSLGDIYTEAFFGQGTRLTVV.